Following are 4 T cell receptor beta chains from one sample sequenced in a study of blood T cells in healthy people across ages. Combining a sample-barcoded 5' primer with a J-beta primer mix, a second PCR ran for roughly 7 to 12 cycles. Each CDR3 protein gets one entry after TCRdb re-called the 5' RACE reads with MiXCR. The sample gives 1,500,000 or so distinct CDR3 sequences, approximately 43% of which show up once; 4% is in the top ten. Sample: blood. These receptors all come from a young woman in good health.

The gene calls are TRBV6-6 and TRBJ1-6; no clear D gene. This CDR3 is built from 16 residues. The germline CDR1 and CDR2 sequences are MNHNY and SVGAGI (reference sequence). The ends were cut back, 6 bases at V and 0 bases at J, with 12 bases in the middle. For the CDR3, the DNA is TGTGCCAGCAGACCTGTCTGGAGCTCCTATAATTCACCCCTCCACTTT. It translates to CASRPVWSSYNSPLHF.

The chain carries TRBV15 and TRBJ2-3; TRBD2 is a possible D gene (5 bases). This CDR3 contains 15 residues. Germline V lookup: CDR1 LNHNV, CDR2 YYDKDF (reference sequence). V lost 3 bases and J 6 bases, leaving 16 bases between the germline ends. CDR3 sequence: CATSSLAGFGDTQYF. CDR3 coding DNA: TGTGCCACCAGCAGTCTGGCGGGTTTTGGGGATACGCAGTATTTT.

Concerning this clonotype: The junction departs from the called germline gene at one end, perhaps through a read error. This sequence joins TRBV6-1 and TRBJ2-3; D call uncertain. CDR3 length equals 11 residues. The V gene's germline CDR1 is MNHNS and CDR2 SASEGT. CDR3 sequence: CTSSDGYTQYF. The DNA for the CDR3 is TGTACCAGCAGTGACGGCTATACGCAGTATTTT.

In its sample, this clonotype was seen a few times. DNA for the CDR3: TGTGCCAGCAGCTTGGGCAGGGTTTTCAATGAGCAGTTCTTC. Its protein is CASSLGRVFNEQFF. The rearrangement links TRBV5-5 to TRBJ2-1; maybe TRBD1 (5 bases). Trimming cost V 0 bases and J 6 bases, with 10 bases left between them. Germline V lookup: CDR1 SGHKS, CDR2 YYEKEE (reference sequence). The CDR3 is 14 residues long.